Below, one T cell receptor (beta chain) is given with its context. Its antigen is unknown. The V and J ends lost 6 bases and 4 bases respectively, with 11 bases between them. CDR1 and CDR2 (germline): SQVTM, ANQGSEA. The CDR3 spans 12 residues. Since all of the isolated RNA was reverse transcribed, expressed TCRB transcripts were what got sequenced. Produced via immunoSEQ multiplex PCR; TCRdb's table is partial and in-frame only. The repertoire holds 240,000 or so clones, 68% seen once, with 0.053% in the top ten. These data belong to a study of beta chain features in type 1 diabetes. Study-wide findings and caveats: Researchers caution that PCR might favor shorter templates, equally among patients and controls. A pattern of fewer insertions and more deletions at VDJ junctions was seen in type 1 diabetes patients.

This rearrangement joins TRBV29-1 to TRBJ2-3, with no clear D. The receptor comes from a man under 40 in good health. The sequencing sample was made of naive CD4+ T cells from blood. The CDR3 nucleotides are TGCAGCGTCACGGTCCAGGCAGATACGCAGTATTTT. This sequence encodes CSVTVQADTQYF.